The present TCR beta chain was sequenced within a study of T cell clones after liver transplantation (dated by TCRdb to the late 2010s). For context, the study as a whole: ITN030ST, the source of the samples, was a randomized trial that attempted immunosuppression withdrawal within 2 years of liver transplantation. To count as tolerant, a recipient had to stay completely off immunosuppression for at least one year without liver enzymes climbing beyond twice the upper limit of normal. Donor-reactive T cell clones were identified by TCRbeta sequencing following a pre-transplant mixed lymphocyte reaction and were subsequently tracked in post-transplant blood. Three of the eight recipients were HCV-positive; the others were transplanted for non-autoimmune, non-viral indications. Third party-reactive TCRbeta sequences from pre-transplant MLRs were also identified as an antigen-independent comparator for donor-reactive sequences. Blood samples were taken pre-transplant, pre-randomization before withdrawal, and post-randomization after full withdrawal or failed withdrawal. Until randomization at 12-24 months post-transplant, subjects were given standard immunosuppression, with no induction therapy. The study cohort included 8 liver transplant recipients, of whom 3 were classified as tolerant and 5 as non-tolerant.

A word on this clone: The specificity of this receptor is unknown. Per-base qualities were not stored, and no clone one base away is much larger.

Unstimulated PBMCs, after thawing, were stained for CD3, CD4 and CD8 and then FACS-sorted into CD3+CD4+ and CD3+CD8+ populations. All 8 studied subjects were randomized to immunosuppression withdrawal. The Qiagen DNeasy Blood and Tissue Kit was used to isolate genomic DNA. CDR1 is given as MNHEY and CDR2 as SVGAGI, both from the germline V gene. V and J lose 7 bases and 6 bases, and a span of 16 bases separates them. Counted from cysteine to phenylalanine, this CDR3 has 14 amino acids. The only DNA kept is the CDR3, 42 bases in frame from the first base. Overall study results and their limits: Low numbers of available donor cells limited the measurable donor-reactive repertoire in a couple of subjects. Since no allograft tissue specimens were available, donor-reactive T cells may have migrated into the graft instead of being deleted. Circulating donor-reactive CD4 TCRbeta sequences fell significantly post-transplant in most of the 8 subjects, irrespective of tolerance or HCV status. Donor-reactive sequences declined more than third party-reactive ones, suggesting partial antigen-specific deletion unrelated to withdrawal success. The conclusions were considered preliminary, being limited by small, heterogeneous patient numbers and non-standardized post-transplant time points. When repertoire turnover was accounted for, significantly reduced detection of donor-reactive sequences was found in 7 of 8 subjects for CD4 and in 8 of 8 subjects for CD8.

Frozen genomic DNA underwent high-throughput TCRbeta CDR3 sequencing by immunoSEQ, including PCR amplification, mapping, bias correction and internal controls. In the authors' own workflow: Productive rearrangements were retained, and unique TCRbeta sequences were defined by the CDR3 nucleotide sequence together with the V and J gene. Donor-reactive sequences required at least 5-fold expansion in CFSE-low cells versus unstimulated pre-transplant cells and at least 0.01% frequency. Per-subject minimum frequency thresholds, based on the lowest-template unstimulated sample, ensured at least 90% detection power. Jensen-Shannon divergence between the top 1000 TCRbeta sequences post-transplant and pre-transplant was used to measure repertoire turnover. Changes in detection of donor-reactive sequences were assessed with two-sided Fisher's exact tests. TCRdb's version of the immuneACCESS table is confined to in-frame rearrangements and falls short of the full clone set. An unresolved V gene accounts for under half of the shortfall where checked; the remainder is of unknown origin. V, J and clone size derive from that table, while D and trimming were established from the DNA sequence. The sample table shows 50,000 or so clones, and roughly 74% are seen once. The ten largest clones represent over 9.5% of the sample.

The V and J segments used are TRBV6-5 and TRBJ1-5, and possibly TRBD1, on 5 matching bases. This TCR came from a human patient who received a liver transplant. After a transplant, some of the T cells may come from the graft donor. Here the sequenced sample was CD4+ T cells from blood, taken 52 to 60 months after liver transplant. The nucleotide sequence is given as TGTGCCAGCACCGGGACGGGAGGAGGTCAGCCCCAGCATTTT. It encodes CASTGTGGGQPQHF.